Below, 25 T cell receptor beta chains from the same sample are listed, as sequenced in a study of T cells in Graves' hyperthyroidism and ophthalmopathy. Authors of the study amplified TCR beta CDR3 regions from RNA transcripts. A first-round RT-PCR of the TCR CDR3 used the HTBI primer set. TCRdb ran MiXCR on the multiplex PCR reads and lists one entry per CDR3 protein. The sample includes 530,000 or so distinct CDR3 sequences, around a quarter of them seen just once. Specimen: blood. The receptors derive from a woman under 40 with Graves' ophthalmopathy.

This clonotype has at least ten counts. The CDR3 protein is CASSTGSREQYF. In nucleotides, the CDR3 is TGCGCCAGCAGCACGGGGTCTCGGGAGCAGTACTTC. This rearrangement joins TRBV5-1 to TRBJ2-7, with D perhaps matching TRBD2 (5 bases). The CDR3 runs 12 residues. V lost 4 bases, J lost 7 bases, and 12 bases lay in between. Germline V CDR1 and CDR2: SGHRS, YFSETQ.

This clonotype was seen a few times. The chain couples TRBV12-3 or TRBV12-4 to TRBJ2-2, with a possible D match to TRBD1 (5 bases). This CDR3 is 16 amino acids long. The V end was cut by 7 bases, the J end by 1 base, with 16 bases between. The CDR3 bases are TGTGCCAGCATCCACCTCTCGACAGAGAACACCGGGGAGCTGTTTTTT. Translated: CASIHLSTENTGELFF.

The rearrangement joins TRBV4-1 to TRBJ2-2, with D tentatively TRBD2 (6 bases). Germline CDR1 MGHRA, CDR2 YSYEKL. Trimming shortened V by 5 bases and J by 8 bases, and 18 bases separated the two germline ends. The CDR3 spans 15 residues. Here the CDR3 DNA reads TGCGCCAGCAGCAGGGGACTTCACTCCCCAGGGGAGCTGTTTTTT. Amino acids: CASSRGLHSPGELFF.

This clonotype was picked up many times. CDR3 DNA sequence: TGCAACCCAAGACAGGGCGACGAGCAGTACTTC. This encodes CNPRQGDEQYF. The V call is TRBV20-1, the J call TRBJ2-7; 7 nucleotides match TRBD1. The CDR3 is 11 residues long. Germline CDR1 DFQATT, CDR2 SNEGSKA (reference sequence).

Comment on this clonotype: Sequence at one end of the junction differs from germline and may be a read error. J is TRBJ2-5 and V is TRBV11-2; unclear D gene. The CDR3 loop spans 11 amino acids. From germline, CDR1 is SGHAT and CDR2 FQNNGV. DNA of the CDR3: TGTGCTAGCACCTCTTCGTGGACCCAGTACTTC. Translating it yields CASTSSWTQYF.

The chain combines TRBV15 with TRBJ2-7; 9 nucleotides agree with TRBD1. With V trimmed by 3 bases and J by 6 bases, 9 bases remained unmatched. The CDR3 is 15 amino acids. From germline, CDR1 is LNHNV and CDR2 YYDKDF (reference sequence). DNA of the CDR3: TGTGCCACCAGCAGCCGGACAGGGGCATCCAGCGAGCAGTACTTC. Protein: CATSSRTGASSEQYF. The full variable domain, with the rest looked up from reference TRBV15 and TRBJ2-7, is DAMVIQNPRYQVTQFGKPVTLSCSQTLNHNVMYWYQQKSSQAPKLLFHYYDKDFNNEADTPDNFQSRRPNTSFCFLDIRSPGLGDTAMYLCATSSRTGASSEQYFGPGTRLTVT.

This clonotype was picked up many times. The V call is TRBV2, the J call TRBJ1-1; 10 nucleotides match TRBD1. With 6 bases clipped from V and 10 bases from J, the junction kept 5 bases outside the gene matches. This CDR3 spans 12 amino acids. Looked up from germline, CDR1 is SNHLY and CDR2 is FYNNEI. The chain's CDR3 is CASRMTGGLAFF. CDR3 nucleotides: TGTGCCAGCAGGATGACAGGGGGCTTAGCTTTCTTT.

This clonotype has at least ten counts. The rearrangement links TRBV6-5 to TRBJ1-1; D uncertain. V lost 0 bases to trimming and J lost 3 bases, with 8 bases between them. The CDR3 runs 14 residues. The germline V gene encodes CDR1 MNHEY and CDR2 SVGAGI. CDR3 bases: TGTGCCAGCAGTTACTCGCGCGGGGACACTGAAGCTTTCTTT. This codes for CASSYSRGDTEAFF.

This clonotype has at least ten counts. The rearrangement uses TRBV30 and TRBJ1-5; no reliable D call. The germline V gene encodes CDR1 GTSNPN and CDR2 SVGIG (reference sequence). V dropped 0 bases and J dropped 4 bases, with 7 bases sitting between them. CDR3 length: 13 residues. The CDR3 reads CAWSVSGNQPQHF. Written as DNA, the CDR3 is TGTGCCTGGAGTGTATCCGGAAATCAGCCCCAGCATTTT.

This clonotype has at least ten counts. The chain links TRBV7-3 to TRBJ2-7; TRBD2 agrees at 8 bases. This CDR3 contains 13 residues. In germline, CDR1 is SGHTA, CDR2 FQGTGA. After removal of 5 bases from V and 6 bases from J, the junction contained 6 bases not matched to a gene. CDR3 amino acids: CASSASAGAEQYF. CDR3 nucleotides: TGTGCCAGCAGCGCCTCAGCGGGGGCCGAGCAGTACTTC.

This clonotype has at least ten counts. The chain employs TRBV11-1 and TRBJ1-1, with D possibly being TRBD1 (6 bases). Trimming cost V 5 bases and J 1 base, with 11 bases left between them. The germline V gene encodes CDR1 SGHAT and CDR2 FQDESV (reference sequence). The CDR3 sequence is 14 residues long. CDR3 sequence reads: CASSIGTPNTEAFF. CDR3 sequence (DNA): TGTGCCAGCAGCATCGGGACACCGAACACTGAAGCTTTCTTT.

The CDR3 DNA follows: TGTGCCAGCAGTTTCTCAGGGCGTCACTATGGCTACACCTTC. Translated: CASSFSGRHYGYTF. This sequence joins TRBV12-3 or TRBV12-4 and TRBJ1-2; D possibly corresponds to TRBD1 (5 bases). The length of the CDR3 is 14 residues. V dropped 3 bases and J dropped 3 bases, with 11 bases sitting between them.

Ten or more counts support this clonotype. The genes are TRBV6-5 and TRBJ2-6; perhaps TRBD2 as D (6 bases). The CDR3 runs to 17 residues. Germline loops: CDR1 MNHEY, CDR2 SVGAGI. V lost 0 bases to trimming and J lost 0 bases, with 9 bases between them. CDR3 region: CASSYSRGGSGANVLTF. The CDR3, as DNA: TGTGCCAGCAGTTACTCGAGGGGAGGCTCTGGGGCCAACGTCCTGACTTTC.

In DNA form, the CDR3 reads TGCGCCAGCAGCTTGGCGGCAGATACTGGCGGCAACACTGAAGCTTTCTTT. Translating it yields CASSLAADTGGNTEAFF. V and J are TRBV5-1 and TRBJ1-1; no clear D. V was clipped by 0 bases and J by 2 bases, with 17 bases between them. The CDR3 loop spans 17 amino acids. In germline, CDR1 is SGHRS, CDR2 YFSETQ.

Comments on this clonotype: A much bigger clone sits one base away, suggesting this may be a read error. The CDR3 carries no conserved terminal phenylalanine or tryptophan, so it likely arises from a read error. The J gene is TRBJ2-2, the V gene TRBV12-3 or TRBV12-4, with D unresolved. Trimming took off 3 bases at V and 6 bases at J, with 8 bases between the two ends. The CDR3 loop spans 13 amino acids. The CDR3 region is CASSFQIAGELFL. CDR3 nucleotides: TGTGCCAGCAGTTTCCAGATAGCCGGGGAGCTGTTTTTG.

This clonotype was observed at least ten times. This rearrangement joins TRBV19 to TRBJ1-5; no reliable D call. The CDR3 has 13 amino acids. Germline values: CDR1 LNHDA, CDR2 SQIVND (reference sequence). The V end was cut by 4 bases, the J end by 1 base, with 5 bases between. This chain's CDR3 is CASSKASNQPQHF. CDR3 nucleotide sequence: TGTGCCAGTAGTAAGGCCAGCAATCAGCCCCAGCATTTT. Together with reference TRBV19 and TRBJ1-5, the CDR3 gives the full variable domain: DGGITQSPKYLFRKEGQNVTLSCEQNLNHDAMYWYRQDPGQGLRLIYYSQIVNDFQKGDIAEGYSVSREKKESFPLTVTSAQKNPTAFYLCASSKASNQPQHFGDGTRLSIL.

The V and J genes are TRBV19 and TRBJ1-1; D remains unclear. Looked up from germline, CDR1 is LNHDA and CDR2 is SQIVND (reference sequence). The CDR3 totals 17 residues. Trimming took 10 bases from V and 5 from J, leaving 29 bases between them. The CDR3 loop reads CATRNPPQALSGTEAFF. The CDR3 DNA follows: TGTGCCACCAGAAACCCCCCGCAGGCCCTATCGGGGACTGAAGCTTTCTTT.

This clonotype was picked up many times. This chain links TRBV11-2 with TRBJ2-7, with 11 bases aligning to TRBD1. Trimming cost V 5 bases and J 4 bases; bases outside gene matches: 10. CDR1 and CDR2 (germline): SGHAT, FQNNGV. The CDR3 loop spans 16 amino acids. The CDR3 bases are TGTGCCAGCAGCCCGTACGGACAGGGGGCGGTGTACGAGCAGTACTTC. This gives the protein CASSPYGQGAVYEQYF.

This clonotype has a count of ten or more. The rearrangement joins TRBV5-1 to TRBJ1-1; unclear D gene. Per germline, CDR1 SGHRS and CDR2 YFSETQ. CDR3 size: 15 residues. Between the trimmed V and J ends, which lost 1 base and 2 bases, there was a span of 12 bases. The CDR3 DNA reads as TGCGCCAGCAGCTTGTCCCGACTTGTCAACACTGAAGCTTTCTTT. This translates into CASSLSRLVNTEAFF.

This clonotype was counted at least ten times. The rearrangement links TRBV5-1 to TRBJ1-1, with unresolved D. Deletions cut 0 bases from V and 0 bases from J, with 6 bases between. From germline, CDR1 is SGHRS and CDR2 YFSETQ. This CDR3 spans 14 amino acids. The CDR3 DNA sequence: TGCGCCAGCAGCTTGGGCCCTCTGAACACTGAAGCTTTCTTT. Residues: CASSLGPLNTEAFF.

Concerning this clonotype itself: This may stem from a read error, because a much larger clone lies one nucleotide away. The CDR3 end shows no conserved phenylalanine or tryptophan, and so a read error is likely. This sequence joins TRBV24-1 and TRBJ1-2; D is ambiguous. V shed 9 bases and J shed 8 bases, with 12 bases lying between them. The CDR3 is 11 residues long. In germline, CDR1 is KGHDR, CDR2 SFDVKD. CDR3 nucleotides: TGTGCCACCTCCGGGATCGCAGGCTACACCTCC. Translating it yields CATSGIAGYTS.

This clonotype was detected many times. This chain uses TRBV12-3 or TRBV12-4 with TRBJ1-3, with D tentatively TRBD1 (5 bases). V shed 1 base and J shed 4 bases, with 11 bases lying between them. This CDR3 has 15 residues. CDR3 protein: CASSLEGPAGNTIYF. The CDR3 DNA sequence: TGTGCCAGCAGTTTAGAGGGACCCGCGGGAAACACCATATATTTT.

This clonotype was detected a few times. The chain links TRBV12-3 or TRBV12-4 to TRBJ1-5; TRBD1 matches at 12 bases. The CDR3 consists of 18 residues. Trimming cost V 5 bases and J 4 bases; bases outside gene matches: 12. CDR3 residues: CASSAIGTGGLANQPQHF. The CDR3 bases are TGTGCCAGCAGTGCCATCGGGACAGGGGGCCTAGCAAATCAGCCCCAGCATTTT.

In the case of this clonotype: The missing conserved phenylalanine or tryptophan at the end of this CDR3 makes a read error likely. The rearrangement joins TRBV2 to TRBJ2-7, with TRBD2 matching 10 bases. CDR3 length equals 15 residues. The germline CDR1 and CDR2 sequences are SNHLY and FYNNEI. V lost 5 bases, J lost 6 bases, and 10 bases stayed unmatched. As DNA, the CDR3 is TGTGCCAGCAGTCCCCGCGCTAGCGGGAGAGGCGAGCAGTACCTC. Translated, it gives CASSPRASGRGEQYL.

This rearrangement joins TRBV6-5 to TRBJ1-1; no clear D. Germline V CDR1 and CDR2: MNHEY, SVGAGI. The CDR3 loop spans 12 amino acids. V was pared by 4 bases and J by 4 bases, with 7 bases between. CDR3 region: CASSSPLTEAFF. The CDR3 nucleotides read TGTGCCAGCAGTTCCCCCCTCACTGAAGCTTTCTTT.